The 32 T cell receptor beta chains below all came from one sample that was sequenced in a study of somatic mutations in cytotoxic T cells in rheumatoid arthritis. The assay was immunoSEQ multiplex PCR, and TCRdb's table has in-frame clones only and misses some. The data contain 13,000 or so clones, about 80% of them seen just once; the ten biggest clones take up over 25%. The sample consisted of CD8+ T cells sorted from blood. The receptors shown here come from an adult with rheumatoid arthritis.

This CDR3 is CASRGTGSGNQPQHF. CDR3 sequence (DNA): TGTGCCAGCAGGGGGACAGGGTCGGGCAATCAGCCCCAGCATTTT. The rearrangement links TRBV28 to TRBJ1-5; 9 nucleotides line up with TRBD1. There are 15 residues in the CDR3. With 6 bases clipped from V and 2 bases from J, the junction kept 5 bases outside the gene matches. Germline CDR1 and CDR2: MDHEN and SYDVKM.

This clone has only a few counts. The genes are TRBV4-1 and TRBJ2-2, with D perhaps TRBD2 (6 bases). Germline V CDR1 and CDR2: MGHRA, YSYEKL. The CDR3 is made up of 15 amino acids. The V end lost 0 bases, the J end lost 7 bases, and 12 bases lay between the germline ends. Here the CDR3 reads CASSQETLASGELFF. CDR3 DNA: TGCGCCAGCAGCCAAGAAACACTAGCTAGCGGGGAGCTGTTTTTT.

CDR3 sequence (DNA): TGCAGCGTTGATGGGGGGCAGGTCGGGGAGCTGTTTTTT. Residues: CSVDGGQVGELFF. The V gene is TRBV29-1, the J gene TRBJ2-2; D is tentatively TRBD1 or TRBD2 (6 bases each). Trimming pared 3 bases from V and 7 bases from J, leaving 12 bases between. This CDR3 is built from 13 residues. Germline V CDR1 and CDR2: SQVTM, ANQGSEA.

The V and J genes are TRBV30 and TRBJ1-1; TRBD1 is a possible D gene (5 bases). Germline values: CDR1 GTSNPN, CDR2 SVGIG (reference sequence). This CDR3 spans 14 amino acids. The V and J ends lost 4 bases and 2 bases respectively, with 14 bases between them. The CDR3 DNA sequence: TGTGCCTGGACCCTCGGGGCCCCCAACACTGAAGCTTTCTTT. It specifies CAWTLGAPNTEAFF.

The V gene is TRBV12-5, the J gene TRBJ1-2; maybe TRBD1 (6 bases). CDR1 is LGHNT and CDR2 is FRNRAP in the germline V gene. This CDR3 region has 16 residues. V dropped 5 bases and J dropped 4 bases, with 20 bases sitting between them. DNA for the CDR3: TGTGCTAGTGGTCCCGACCCGGCGAGGGGGGGCTATGGCTACACCTTC. Amino acid sequence: CASGPDPARGGYGYTF.

The count of this clone is one. The chain couples TRBV6-5 to TRBJ2-7; 14 bases fit TRBD2. CDR1 is MNHEY and CDR2 is SVGAGI in the germline V gene. The CDR3 is 15 residues long. V lost 6 bases, J lost 0 bases, and 1 base stayed unmatched. The CDR3 sequence: CASRGTSGSSYEQYF. In DNA, the CDR3 is TGTGCCAGCAGGGGGACTAGCGGGAGCTCCTACGAGCAGTACTTC.

The V and J genes are TRBV5-1 and TRBJ2-5; no clear D. Germline V gene lookup returns CDR1 SGHRS and CDR2 YFSETQ. The CDR3 runs 12 residues. V was cut by 2 bases and J by 1 base, with 3 bases left in between. CDR3 nucleotides: TGCGCCAGCAGCTTACCCCAAGAGACCCAGTACTTC. Its protein product is CASSLPQETQYF.

CDR3 sequence: CASRNQYEKLFF. In nucleotides, the CDR3 is TGTGCCAGTAGAAACCAATACGAAAAACTGTTTTTT. The chain combines TRBV19 with TRBJ1-4; D is unclear. Trimming stripped 6 bases from V and 8 bases from J, with 10 bases between. The CDR3 covers 12 residues. Germline CDR1 and CDR2: LNHDA and SQIVND (reference sequence).

The chain uses TRBV7-2 and TRBJ1-2; D is uncertain. In germline, CDR1 is SGHTA, CDR2 FQGNSA. The V end was cut by 1 base, the J end by 8 bases, with 8 bases between. CDR3 size: 12 residues. The CDR3 DNA is TGTGCCAGCAGCTTAGACCCTGGGGGCTACACCTTC. The encoded protein is CASSLDPGGYTF. Full variable domain (outside the CDR3, taken from reference TRBV7-2 and TRBJ1-2): GAGVSQSPSNKVTEKGKDVELRCDPISGHTALYWYRQSLGQGLEFLIYFQGNSAPDKSGLPSDRFSAERTGGSVSTLTIQRTQQEDSAVYLCASSLDPGGYTFGSGTRLTVV.

The sample holds one count of this clone. The V and J genes are TRBV9 and TRBJ2-7; 9 bases agree with TRBD1. Trimming removed 4 bases from V and 6 bases from J; junction bases left unmatched: 8. In germline, CDR1 is SGDLS, CDR2 YYNGEE. This CDR3 is built from 14 residues. The CDR3 region is CASSKRDRVSEQYF. The CDR3 DNA sequence: TGTGCCAGCAGCAAACGGGACAGGGTAAGCGAGCAGTACTTC. The complete variable domain, with remaining parts taken from reference TRBV9 and TRBJ2-7, reads DSGVTQTPKHLITATGQRVTLRCSPRSGDLSVYWYQQSLDQGLQFLIQYYNGEERAKGNILERFSAQQFPDLHSELNLSSLELGDSALYFCASSKRDRVSEQYFGPGTRLTVT.

J is TRBJ2-7 and V is TRBV10-3; the D is unclear. Looked up from germline, CDR1 is ENHRY and CDR2 is SYGVKD. The CDR3 runs to 13 residues. V shed 8 bases and J shed 1 base, with 12 bases lying between them. The CDR3 DNA reads TGTGCCATCCAGAGGTCGGAATCCTACGAGCAGTACTTC. Translated, it gives CAIQRSESYEQYF.

The chain uses TRBV11-1 and TRBJ2-3; D remains ambiguous. The V end lost 6 bases, the J end lost 2 bases, and 6 bases lay between the germline ends. CDR3 length: 12 residues. In germline, CDR1 is SGHAT, CDR2 FQDESV (reference sequence). CDR3 nucleotide sequence: TGTGCCAGCAGAAGCTCCACAGATACGCAGTATTTT. This encodes CASRSSTDTQYF.

The rearrangement uses TRBV5-1 and TRBJ2-7; 7 bases fit TRBD2. Germline values: CDR1 SGHRS, CDR2 YFSETQ. The CDR3 loop spans 13 amino acids. The V segment lost 4 bases and the J segment 3 bases; nucleotides outside the gene matches: 4. CDR3: CASSPTSSYEQYF. For the CDR3, the DNA is TGCGCCAGCAGCCCGACTAGCAGCTACGAGCAGTACTTC.

This chain uses TRBV7-2 with TRBJ2-7; 8 bases line up with TRBD2. Looked up from germline, CDR1 is SGHTA and CDR2 is FQGNSA. The junction had 6 bases not matched to a gene; V was cut back by 3 bases and J by 2 bases. The CDR3 contains 15 residues. This CDR3 reads CASSFEAGDTYEQYF. The CDR3 DNA sequence: TGTGCCAGCAGCTTTGAAGCGGGAGATACCTACGAGCAGTACTTC.

The chain uses TRBV7-8 and TRBJ1-2, with D perhaps TRBD1 (5 bases). The ends were cut back, 5 bases at V and 3 bases at J, with 13 bases in the middle. Germline V gene lookup returns CDR1 SGHVS and CDR2 FQNEAQ. The CDR3 is 14 amino acids. In DNA, the CDR3 is TGTGCCAGCAGCGTGGAGCAAGGGGACTATGGCTACACCTTC. Translation: CASSVEQGDYGYTF.

The chain combines TRBV19 with TRBJ1-1; perhaps TRBD1 as D (6 bases). Germline loops: CDR1 LNHDA, CDR2 SQIVND (reference sequence). The CDR3 has 12 amino acids. With 3 bases removed from V and 6 bases from J, the gap between germline ends came to 8 bases. CDR3 protein: CASSIAGAEAFF. CDR3 in DNA: TGTGCCAGTAGTATTGCAGGGGCTGAAGCTTTCTTT.

This rearrangement joins TRBV5-4 to TRBJ2-5; D might be TRBD1 (5 bases). Per germline, CDR1 SGHNT and CDR2 YYREEE (reference sequence). CDR3 length: 15 residues. The V and J ends lost 5 bases and 5 bases respectively, with 19 bases between them. The CDR3 reads CASSLEFQGLETQYF. The CDR3 DNA sequence: TGTGCCAGCAGTCTTGAGTTTCAGGGTCTGGAGACCCAGTACTTC.

The V and J genes are TRBV7-2 and TRBJ1-2; D is unclear. Germline CDR1 and CDR2: SGHTA and FQGNSA. This CDR3 contains 15 residues. Trimming left V 1 base short and J 1 base short, with 10 bases between. The CDR3 sequence: CASSLVLGGNYGYTF. The CDR3 nucleotides are TGTGCCAGCAGCTTAGTCTTGGGCGGTAACTATGGCTACACCTTC.

The V call is TRBV7-9, the J call TRBJ2-7; the D gene is possibly TRBD1 (6 bases). Germline CDR1 reads SEHNR; CDR2 reads FQNEAQ (reference sequence). The CDR3 loop spans 16 amino acids. Trimming shortened V by 6 bases and J by 5 bases, and 23 bases separated the two germline ends. In DNA, the CDR3 is TGTGCCAGCAGGCCAAAACAGGGCATTCCGTTCGACGAGCAGTACTTC. Translation: CASRPKQGIPFDEQYF.

The CDR3 sequence is CASSSTGNYGYTF. Written as DNA, the CDR3 is TGTGCCAGCAGCTCGACAGGGAACTATGGCTACACCTTC. The V and J genes are TRBV6-5 and TRBJ1-2; 7 bases are shared with TRBD1. The germline gives CDR1 MNHEY, CDR2 SVGAGI. V shed 6 bases and J 2 bases; nucleotides not matched to a gene: 3. The CDR3 is made up of 13 amino acids.

The chain employs TRBV7-2 and TRBJ2-3, with D possibly TRBD2 on 5 matching bases. Germline V gives CDR1 SGHTA, CDR2 FQGNSA. There are 15 residues in the CDR3. V was clipped by 1 base and J by 0 bases, with 8 bases between them. CDR3 residues: CASSLDRESTDTQYF. The CDR3 DNA reads as TGTGCCAGCAGCTTAGATCGGGAAAGCACAGATACGCAGTATTTT.

The chain employs TRBV4-1 and TRBJ2-7, with D possibly TRBD1 on 5 matching bases. The length of the CDR3 is 15 residues. With 1 base removed from V and 3 bases from J, the gap between germline ends came to 13 bases. The germline gives CDR1 MGHRA, CDR2 YSYEKL. The chain's CDR3 is CASSQVETVNYEQYF. The CDR3 DNA sequence: TGCGCCAGCAGCCAAGTTGAGACAGTAAACTACGAGCAGTACTTC.

V and J are TRBV7-6 and TRBJ2-7; no clear D gene. Germline V gives CDR1 SGHVS, CDR2 FNYEAQ. This CDR3 region has 13 residues. The V and J ends lost 0 bases and 4 bases respectively, with 7 bases between them. The CDR3 loop is CASSLALDYEQYF. The CDR3 nucleotides are TGTGCCAGCAGCTTAGCGTTGGATTACGAGCAGTACTTC.

The gene calls are TRBV27 and TRBJ1-5; TRBD1 might be the D (5 bases). V lost 3 bases, J lost 3 bases, and 9 bases lay in between. This CDR3 comprises 14 residues. CDR1 and CDR2 from the germline V gene are MNHEY and SMNVEV (reference sequence). Here the CDR3 reads CASSFLGDNQPQHF. The CDR3 nucleotides are TGTGCCAGCAGTTTTTTAGGGGACAATCAGCCCCAGCATTTT.

The genes are TRBV4-3 and TRBJ1-3; 7 nucleotides line up with TRBD1. Germline trimming cut 3 bases from V and 4 bases from J; bases unmatched to any gene: 9. CDR1 and CDR2 from the germline V gene are LGHNA and YSLEER. There are 16 residues in the CDR3. The CDR3 DNA reads TGCGCCAGCAGCCAGAACGACAGGGTCGAAGGAAACACCATATATTTT. It is translated as CASSQNDRVEGNTIYF.

The table lists this clone with a count of one. In nucleotides, the CDR3 is TGTGCCTGGAGTGAAATTCTCCAGGCGACAGATACGCAGTATTTT. The encoded protein is CAWSEILQATDTQYF. This sequence joins TRBV30 and TRBJ2-3; D unresolved. The CDR3 runs 15 residues. With 1 base removed from V and 3 bases from J, the gap between germline ends came to 14 bases. In germline, CDR1 is GTSNPN, CDR2 SVGIG (reference sequence). Variable domain in full (rest from reference TRBV30 and TRBJ2-3): SQTIHQWPATLVQPVGSPLSLECTVEGTSNPNLYWYRQAAGRGLQLLFYSVGIGQISSEVPQNLSASRPQDRQFILSSKKLLLSDSGFYLCAWSEILQATDTQYFGPGTRLTVL.

This clone was seen once. The chain has TRBV29-1 and TRBJ1-2; a weak D match, TRBD1 (6 bases). The germline V gene encodes CDR1 SQVTM and CDR2 ANQGSEA. The CDR3 is made up of 15 amino acids. The V gene lost 4 bases and the J gene lost 0 bases, with 15 bases spanning the gap. The CDR3 nucleotides are TGCAGCGTTGCTCCGACAGGCTTTACTAACTATGGCTACACCTTC. Translated, it gives CSVAPTGFTNYGYTF.

The chain couples TRBV2 to TRBJ1-5; D not certain. Germline CDR1 is SNHLY and CDR2 is FYNNEI. The CDR3 is made up of 15 amino acids. Trimming removed 7 bases from V and 3 bases from J, with 16 bases in between. CDR3 DNA sequence: TGTGCCAGCAATCCGGACGGGATCACCAATCAGCCCCAGCATTTT. As protein: CASNPDGITNQPQHF.

The chain carries TRBV7-9 and TRBJ2-6; the D gene is possibly TRBD1 (5 bases). Germline loops: CDR1 SEHNR, CDR2 FQNEAQ (reference sequence). The CDR3 length is 16 residues. Trimming removed 11 bases from V and 3 bases from J, with 20 bases in between. The CDR3 region has the DNA TGTGCCTCCGTTAGTTCAGGGCCTTATGGGGCCAACGTCCTGACTTTC. Its protein product is CASVSSGPYGANVLTF. The variable domain in full, completed from reference TRBV7-9 and TRBJ2-6, reads DTGVSQNPRHKITKRGQNVTFRCDPISEHNRLYWYRQTLGQGPEFLTYFQNEAQLEKSRLLSDRFSAERPKGSFSTLEIQRTEQGDSAMYLCASVSSGPYGANVLTFGAGSRLTVL.

Only a few counts were recorded for this clone. J is TRBJ2-7 and V is TRBV4-1; D not certain. Trimming took off 3 bases at V and 0 bases at J, with 15 bases between the two ends. CDR1 and CDR2 from the germline V gene are MGHRA and YSYEKL. The CDR3 length is 16 residues. The CDR3 here is CASSQGSDTSSYEQYF. As DNA, the CDR3 is TGCGCCAGCAGCCAGGGAAGCGATACCAGCTCCTACGAGCAGTACTTC.

The V and J genes are TRBV28 and TRBJ1-1; D unresolved. V dropped 5 bases and J dropped 0 bases, with 10 bases sitting between them. The length of the CDR3 is 14 residues. Germline assignment: CDR1 MDHEN and CDR2 SYDVKM. The CDR3 DNA is TGTGCCAGCAGTCCAGAACTGATGAACACTGAAGCTTTCTTT. Encoded protein: CASSPELMNTEAFF.

The rearrangement uses TRBV2 and TRBJ1-2, with D possibly TRBD1 on 5 matching bases. In germline, CDR1 is SNHLY, CDR2 FYNNEI. V was shortened by 8 bases and J by 4 bases, with 11 bases between the two germline ends. The CDR3 loop spans 12 amino acids. Written as DNA, the CDR3 is TGTGCCAGCTTACAGGTTCGCTATGGCTACACCTTC. Its protein is CASLQVRYGYTF.